Listed here are 29 T cell receptor beta chains from one sample, sequenced in a study of T cell repertoires and HLA-DP antigens. The antigens for these receptors are not known. Measured with immunoSEQ multiplex PCR; TCRdb has only the in-frame clones, and not every one. The sample includes fewer than 75,000 clones, around three quarters of them seen just once. The material sequenced was CD4+ T cells from PBMCs. The origin of the receptors is a man in his sixties in good health and CMV-seronegative.

This rearrangement joins TRBV4-1 to TRBJ1-1; D may be TRBD1 (6 bases). Between the trimmed V and J ends, which lost 3 bases and 0 bases, there was a span of 11 bases. CDR1 and CDR2 (germline): MGHRA, YSYEKL. The CDR3 contains 15 residues. The CDR3 is CASSQIRGLNTEAFF. The CDR3, as DNA: TGCGCCAGCAGCCAGATCAGGGGACTGAACACTGAAGCTTTCTTT.

This clone has just a few counts. V gene TRBV28 combines with J gene TRBJ1-5; D is unclear. The CDR3 sequence is 13 residues long. CDR1 is MDHEN, CDR2 SYDVKM, per germline. Between the trimmed V and J ends, which lost 1 base and 4 bases, there was a span of 5 bases. CDR3: CASSLYVNQPQHF. The CDR3 DNA reads as TGTGCCAGCAGTTTATACGTGAATCAGCCCCAGCATTTT.

V is TRBV5-4 and J is TRBJ1-2, with 7 bases aligning to TRBD1. V lost 1 base and J lost 6; bases outside the gene matches: 18. The CDR3 is made up of 18 amino acids. Germline V gene sequence: CDR1 SGHNT, CDR2 YYREEE (reference sequence). CDR3 sequence reads: CASSLPTSSVQGINGYTF. The CDR3 coding sequence is TGTGCCAGCAGCTTGCCAACGTCGTCGGTACAGGGGATTAATGGCTACACCTTC.

This rearrangement joins TRBV9 to TRBJ2-3, with TRBD1 matching 9 bases. J was trimmed by 3 bases and V by 4 bases; bases with no gene match: 6. The length of the CDR3 is 15 residues. The V gene's germline CDR1 is SGDLS and CDR2 YYNGEE. Here the CDR3 DNA reads TGTGCCAGCAGCTCCCGGACAGGGGAAACAGATACGCAGTATTTT. It is translated as CASSSRTGETDTQYF.

Here the CDR3 DNA reads TGTGCCAGCGGACAGGGAATTTCTAGCACAGATACGCAGTATTTT. Its protein product is CASGQGISSTDTQYF. This chain joins TRBV6-1 and TRBJ2-3, with 8 bases lining up with TRBD1. Losses at the gene ends were 8 bases for V and 0 bases for J; bases not matched to a gene: 7. Germline lookup yields CDR1 MNHNS and CDR2 SASEGT. The CDR3 extends over 15 amino acids.

The chain's CDR3 is CASSEVVDGAEAFF. DNA for the CDR3: TGTGCCAGCAGTGAAGTTGTCGACGGGGCTGAAGCTTTCTTT. The rearrangement joins TRBV6-1 to TRBJ1-1; no definite D call. The germline V gene encodes CDR1 MNHNS and CDR2 SASEGT. Trimming pared 1 base from V and 6 bases from J, leaving 12 bases between. The CDR3 has 14 amino acids.

V usage is TRBV10-3 and J usage is TRBJ1-4, with D possibly being TRBD1 (5 bases). Deletions cut 5 bases from V and 10 bases from J, with 11 bases between. The CDR3 consists of 12 residues. The germline CDR1 and CDR2 sequences are ENHRY and SYGVKD. The CDR3 DNA reads TGTGCCATCAGTAGCCCGGGGGGAAAACTGTTTTTT. It is translated as CAISSPGGKLFF.

The V call is TRBV10-2, the J call TRBJ1-5; 9 nucleotides match TRBD1. Germline V gives CDR1 WSHSY, CDR2 SAAADI. The ends lost 6 bases at V and 7 bases at J; junction bases unmatched: 4. The CDR3 loop spans 13 amino acids. The CDR3 DNA reads TGCGCCAGCAGCCCCGGACAGGGGCAGCCCCAGCATTTT. Translation: CASSPGQGQPQHF.

The gene calls are TRBV30 and TRBJ1-6; TRBD1 is a possible D gene (6 bases). The V gene lost 3 bases and the J gene lost 14 bases, with 17 bases spanning the gap. Per germline, CDR1 GTSNPN and CDR2 SVGIG (reference sequence). This CDR3 has 13 residues. The chain's CDR3 is CAWSGQTVRTLHF. CDR3 sequence (DNA): TGTGCCTGGAGCGGACAGACAGTTCGAACCCTCCACTTT. Combining the CDR3 with reference TRBV30 and TRBJ1-6 gives the whole variable domain SQTIHQWPATLVQPVGSPLSLECTVEGTSNPNLYWYRQAAGRGLQLLFYSVGIGQISSEVPQNLSASRPQDRQFILSSKKLLLSDSGFYLCAWSGQTVRTLHFGNGTRLTVT.

The chain couples TRBV30 to TRBJ1-1; D ambiguous. The V gene's germline CDR1 is GTSNPN and CDR2 SVGIG (reference sequence). The CDR3 is 13 amino acids. Trimming took 3 bases from V and 0 from J, leaving 8 bases between them. The chain's CDR3 is CAWSSVMNTEAFF. The DNA of the CDR3 is TGTGCCTGGAGCAGCGTTATGAACACTGAAGCTTTCTTT.

The rearrangement links TRBV5-4 to TRBJ1-1; D unclear. Germline V gene data show CDR1 as SGHNT and CDR2 as YYREEE (reference sequence). Between the trimmed V and J ends, which lost 4 bases and 4 bases, there was a span of 8 bases. The CDR3 sequence is 12 residues long. In DNA form, the CDR3 reads TGTGCCAGCAGCCCTTGGGGCACTGAAGCTTTCTTT. Translating it yields CASSPWGTEAFF. The full variable domain, rest sourced from reference TRBV5-4 and TRBJ1-1, is ETGVTQSPTHLIKTRGQQVTLRCSSQSGHNTVSWYQQALGQGPQFIFQYYREEENGRGNFPPRFSGLQFPNYSSELNVNALELDDSALYLCASSPWGTEAFFGQGTRLTVV.

The chain combines TRBV6-4 with TRBJ1-1, with D possibly matching TRBD1 (5 bases). Trimming took 6 bases from V and 4 from J, leaving 12 bases between them. CDR3 length: 13 amino acids. CDR1 is MRHNA, CDR2 SNTAGT, per germline. The CDR3 reads CASRLGQSTEAFF. The CDR3 DNA reads as TGTGCCAGCAGGCTTGGACAAAGCACTGAAGCTTTCTTT.

This chain uses TRBV7-8 with TRBJ1-1; D is uncertain. Germline-derived CDR1 and CDR2 are SGHVS and FQNEAQ. This CDR3 is built from 13 residues. With 2 bases removed from V and 3 bases from J, the gap between germline ends came to 7 bases. This CDR3 is CASSLRSDTEAFF. CDR3 coding DNA: TGTGCCAGCAGCTTAAGGTCAGACACTGAAGCTTTCTTT.

This chain connects TRBV5-4 to TRBJ1-2; 11 positions match TRBD1. Trimming cost V 3 bases and J 7 bases; bases outside gene matches: 5. The germline V gene encodes CDR1 SGHNT and CDR2 YYREEE (reference sequence). The CDR3 has 14 residues. CDR3 protein: CASSSGQGGGGYTF. CDR3 sequence (DNA): TGTGCCAGCAGCTCGGGACAGGGGGGAGGTGGCTACACCTTC.

This clone was counted a single time. The rearrangement joins TRBV9 to TRBJ2-3; D remains unclear. V was trimmed by 0 bases and J by 3 bases, leaving 5 bases between them. This CDR3 region has 13 residues. Looked up from germline, CDR1 is SGDLS and CDR2 is YYNGEE. CDR3: CASSVGLTDTQYF. In DNA form, the CDR3 reads TGTGCCAGCAGCGTAGGGCTTACAGATACGCAGTATTTT.

V usage is TRBV7-2 and J usage is TRBJ2-2; D is perhaps TRBD1 (7 bases). Trimming left V 3 bases short and J 4 bases short, with 12 bases between. This CDR3 contains 15 residues. Looked up from germline, CDR1 is SGHTA and CDR2 is FQGNSA. CDR3 protein: CASSFRQGGTGELFF. CDR3 coding DNA: TGTGCCAGCAGCTTTCGACAGGGAGGCACCGGGGAGCTGTTTTTT.

The chain carries TRBV5-1 and TRBJ2-7; D may be TRBD1 (6 bases). Looked up from germline, CDR1 is SGHRS and CDR2 is YFSETQ. V dropped 0 bases and J dropped 5 bases, with 12 bases sitting between them. The CDR3 covers 14 residues. The CDR3 coding sequence is TGCGCCAGCAGCTTGGGGCAGGGGTTTAACGAGCAGTACTTC. It specifies CASSLGQGFNEQYF. Variable domain in full (rest from reference TRBV5-1 and TRBJ2-7): KAGVTQTPRYLIKTRGQQVTLSCSPISGHRSVSWYQQTPGQGLQFLFEYFSETQRNKGNFPGRFSGRQFSNSRSEMNVSTLELGDSALYLCASSLGQGFNEQYFGPGTRLTVT.

The V and J genes are TRBV5-1 and TRBJ2-1; 8 nucleotides line up with TRBD2. The trim removed 1 base at V and 4 bases at J, leaving 4 bases unmatched. Germline-derived CDR1 and CDR2 are SGHRS and YFSETQ. CDR3 length: 15 amino acids. The CDR3 loop is CASSLSLAAYNEQFF. CDR3 nucleotide sequence: TGCGCCAGCAGCTTGTCACTAGCGGCTTACAATGAGCAGTTCTTC.

The gene calls are TRBV11-2 and TRBJ1-5, with D hard to call. The ends were cut back, 4 bases at V and 6 bases at J, with 4 bases in the middle. The CDR3 consists of 11 residues. The germline gives CDR1 SGHAT, CDR2 FQNNGV. For the CDR3, the DNA is TGTGCCAGCAGCTCGAGTCAGCCCCAGCATTTT. As protein: CASSSSQPQHF.

The rearrangement uses TRBV28 and TRBJ2-1; D is uncertain. V was shortened by 6 bases and J by 2 bases, with 14 bases between the two germline ends. The CDR3 extends over 15 amino acids. Germline CDR1 and CDR2: MDHEN and SYDVKM. The CDR3 coding sequence is TGTGCCAGCAGCCTCTCTAGTTCGGCCTACAATGAGCAGTTCTTC. Its protein is CASSLSSSAYNEQFF. The whole variable domain, remainder taken from reference TRBV28 and TRBJ2-1, is DVKVTQSSRYLVKRTGEKVFLECVQDMDHENMFWYRQDPGLGLRLIYFSYDVKMKEKGDIPEGYSVSREKKERFSLILESASTNQTSMYLCASSLSSSAYNEQFFGPGTRLTVL.

The J gene is TRBJ2-1, the V gene TRBV27; D assignment may be TRBD1 or TRBD2 (5 bases each). V was cut by 3 bases and J by 4 bases, with 19 bases left in between. The CDR3 spans 17 residues. Per the germline V gene, CDR1 is MNHEY and CDR2 is SMNVEV (reference sequence). The CDR3 region is CASSFILTLEGYNEQFF. The CDR3 DNA follows: TGTGCCAGCAGTTTCATCCTCACGCTCGAGGGGTACAATGAGCAGTTCTTC.

The chain links TRBV6-5 to TRBJ2-5, with TRBD1 identical over 10 bases. J gave up 8 bases and V 2 bases, and 2 bases lay outside the gene matches. Germline V gene sequence: CDR1 MNHEY, CDR2 SVGAGI. CDR3 size: 13 residues. This CDR3 is CASSYGTGVTQYF. CDR3 in DNA: TGTGCCAGCAGTTACGGGACAGGGGTCACCCAGTACTTC.

The rearrangement uses TRBV5-4 and TRBJ1-3, with D unresolved. Looked up from germline, CDR1 is SGHNT and CDR2 is YYREEE (reference sequence). This CDR3 contains 15 residues. V dropped 0 bases and J dropped 0 bases, with 7 bases sitting between them. Here the CDR3 reads CASSLGTPSGNTIYF. CDR3 nucleotide sequence: TGTGCCAGCAGCTTGGGTACCCCCTCTGGAAACACCATATATTTT.

This rearrangement joins TRBV25-1 to TRBJ1-2; maybe TRBD1 (6 bases). The CDR3 sequence is 15 residues long. Germline loops: CDR1 MGHDK, CDR2 SYGVNS. V was cut by 6 bases and J by 3 bases, with 17 bases left in between. The CDR3 nucleotides read TGTGCCAGCAGATCCAATACAGGGATCCACTATGGCTACACCTTC. Its translation: CASRSNTGIHYGYTF.

The rearrangement links TRBV29-1 to TRBJ2-3; D is unresolved. Germline V gene lookup returns CDR1 SQVTM and CDR2 ANQGSEA. The V end lost 3 bases, the J end lost 5 bases, and 9 bases lay between the germline ends. The CDR3 has 12 residues. For the CDR3, the DNA is TGCAGCGTTGATGTGTGGGGAGATACGCAGTATTTT. Its protein is CSVDVWGDTQYF.

The chain is built from TRBV5-4 and TRBJ1-3; D gene ambiguous. CDR1 is SGHNT, CDR2 YYREEE, per germline (reference sequence). With 2 bases removed from V and 0 bases from J, the gap between germline ends came to 9 bases. CDR3 length: 15 amino acids. The CDR3 coding sequence is TGTGCCAGCAGCTTAGGCAGCCCCTCTGGAAACACCATATATTTT. This codes for CASSLGSPSGNTIYF.

The chain is built from TRBV19 and TRBJ2-1; D is possibly TRBD2 (5 bases). Germline values: CDR1 LNHDA, CDR2 SQIVND (reference sequence). V dropped 7 bases and J dropped 7 bases, with 17 bases sitting between them. The length of the CDR3 is 14 residues. The CDR3 DNA is TGTGCCAGTACCCAGACGGTGAGGAGGAATGAGCAGTTCTTC. Protein sequence: CASTQTVRRNEQFF.

The chain has TRBV5-6 and TRBJ1-2, with D unresolved. The germline gives CDR1 SGHDT, CDR2 YYEEEE. V was cut by 4 bases and J by 2 bases, with 15 bases left in between. There are 15 residues in the CDR3. This chain's CDR3 is CASSSYDKLNYGYTF. For the CDR3, the DNA is TGTGCCAGCAGCAGCTACGACAAACTGAACTATGGCTACACCTTC.

The V call is TRBV7-2, the J call TRBJ2-5; 7 bases match TRBD2. This CDR3 has 14 amino acids. Germline V gene sequence: CDR1 SGHTA, CDR2 FQGNSA. J lost 5 bases, V lost 1 base, and 4 bases had no gene match. CDR3 sequence: CASSLEGLSETQYF. The CDR3 DNA sequence: TGTGCCAGCAGCTTAGAGGGACTAAGCGAGACCCAGTACTTC.